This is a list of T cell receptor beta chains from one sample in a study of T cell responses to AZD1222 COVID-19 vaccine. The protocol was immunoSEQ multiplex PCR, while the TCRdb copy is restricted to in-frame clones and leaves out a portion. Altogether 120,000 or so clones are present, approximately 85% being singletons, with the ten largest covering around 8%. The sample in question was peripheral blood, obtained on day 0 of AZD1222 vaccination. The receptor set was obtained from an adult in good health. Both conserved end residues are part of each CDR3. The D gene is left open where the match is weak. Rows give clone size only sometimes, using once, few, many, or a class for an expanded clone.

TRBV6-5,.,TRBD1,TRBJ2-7,CASRSTGTELYEQYF,TGTGCCAGCAGATCGACAGGGACGGAACTCTACGAGCAGTACTTC
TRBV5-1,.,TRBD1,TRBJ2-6,CASSLGQGAGANVLTF,TGCGCCAGCAGCTTGGGACAGGGAGCCGGGGCCAACGTCCTGACTTTC
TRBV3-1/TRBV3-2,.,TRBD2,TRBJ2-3,CASSQDGLAGGTDTQYF,TGTGCCAGCAGCCAAGACGGACTAGCGGGGGGCACAGATACGCAGTATTTT
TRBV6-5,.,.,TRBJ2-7,CASSKGFGLAYEQYF,TGTGCCAGCAGCAAGGGTTTCGGCTTGGCCTACGAGCAGTACTTC
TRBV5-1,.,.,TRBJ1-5,CASSLGDGLGQPQHF,TGCGCCAGCAGCTTGGGGGACGGGCTGGGCCAGCCCCAGCATTTT
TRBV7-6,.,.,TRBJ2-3,CASSPRGPSTDTQYF,TGTGCCAGCAGCCCGCGGGGGCCTAGCACAGATACGCAGTATTTT
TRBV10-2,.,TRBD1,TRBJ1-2,CASSDGTGYGYTF,TGCGCCAGCAGTGATGGGACAGGGTACGGCTACACCTTC
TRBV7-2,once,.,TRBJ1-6,CASNHRRGNSPLHF,TGTGCCAGCAATCACCGGAGGGGTAATTCACCCCTCCACTTT
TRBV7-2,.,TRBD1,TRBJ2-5,CASSLNPGQRGETQYF,TGTGCCAGCAGCCTGAATCCGGGACAGCGCGGGGAGACCCAGTACTTC
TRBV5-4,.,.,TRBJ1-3,CASSSGQDHSGNTIYF,TGTGCCAGCAGCTCGGGCCAGGATCACTCTGGAAACACCATATATTTT
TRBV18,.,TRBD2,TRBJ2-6,CASSPPVGLAGEEPSGANVLTF,TGTGCCAGCTCACCACCTGTAGGACTAGCGGGAGAGGAACCTTCTGGGGCCAACGTCCTGACTTTC
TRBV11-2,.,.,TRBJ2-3,CASSPQTRGADTQYF,TGTGCCAGCAGCCCTCAGACTAGGGGAGCAGATACGCAGTATTTT
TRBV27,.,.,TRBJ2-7,CASSSLKWGLGNEQYF,TGTGCCAGCAGTTCACTCAAATGGGGGCTCGGAAACGAGCAGTACTTC
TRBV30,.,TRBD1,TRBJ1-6,CAWSGGTGVSSYNSPLHF,TGTGCCTGGAGTGGCGGGACAGGCGTTAGCTCCTATAATTCACCCCTCCACTTT
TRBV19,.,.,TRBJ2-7,CASSTGTGTYEQYF,TGTGCCAGTAGTACCGGGACTGGGACTTACGAGCAGTACTTC
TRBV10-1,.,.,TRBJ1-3,CATTDRIGNTIYF,TGCGCCACCACCGACAGGATTGGAAACACCATATATTTT
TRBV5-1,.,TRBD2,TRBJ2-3,CASSRGTSGTSTDTQYF,TGCGCCAGCAGCCGGGGGACTAGCGGTACTAGCACAGATACGCAGTATTTT
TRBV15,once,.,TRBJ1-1,CATSTSSREAFF,TGTGCCACCAGCACCTCCTCGAGGGAAGCTTTCTTT
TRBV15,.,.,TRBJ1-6,CATSRAGQGPLHF,TGTGCCACCAGCAGAGCGGGGCAGGGACCGCTCCACTTT
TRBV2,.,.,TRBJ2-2,CASSGPTGKRNTGELFF,TGTGCCAGCAGTGGCCCAACAGGGAAACGGAACACCGGGGAGCTGTTTTTT
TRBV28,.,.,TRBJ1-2,CASRWPGSYTF,TGTGCCAGCAGATGGCCGGGGAGCTACACCTTC
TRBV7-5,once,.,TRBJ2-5,CARSLPPSAETQYF,TGTGCCAGAAGCCTCCCTCCAAGCGCAGAGACCCAGTACTTC
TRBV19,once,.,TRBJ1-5,CASSIIDSYNQPQHF,TGTGCCAGTAGTATTATTGACAGCTACAATCAGCCCCAGCATTTT
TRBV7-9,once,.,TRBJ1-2,CASSGRGLYGYTF,TGTGCCAGCAGCGGGAGGGGTCTCTATGGCTACACCTTC
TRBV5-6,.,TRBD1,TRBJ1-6,CASSTVEGASYNSPLHF,TGTGCCAGCAGCACGGTGGAGGGGGCCTCCTATAATTCACCCCTCCACTTT
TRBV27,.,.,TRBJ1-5,CASSQILDNQPQHF,TGTGCCAGCAGTCAGATCCTGGACAATCAGCCCCAGCATTTT
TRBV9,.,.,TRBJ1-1,CASSLAALGTEAFF,TGTGCCAGCAGCCTCGCGGCCCTCGGCACTGAAGCTTTCTTT
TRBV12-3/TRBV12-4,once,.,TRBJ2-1,CASSLNNEQFF,TGTGCCAGCAGTTTAAATAATGAGCAGTTCTTC
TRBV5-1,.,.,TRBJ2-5,CASSLAGGRETQYF,TGCGCCAGCAGCTTGGCTGGAGGGAGAGAGACCCAGTACTTC
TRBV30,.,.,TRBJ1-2,CAWAATTLRGRANYGYTF,TGTGCCTGGGCTGCAACCACCCTCAGGGGCCGAGCTAACTATGGCTACACCTTC
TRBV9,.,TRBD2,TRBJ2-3,CASSALGLVGRDTQYF,TGTGCCAGCAGCGCCCTGGGACTAGTCGGGAGGGATACGCAGTATTTT
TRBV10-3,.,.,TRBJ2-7,CAISESDQGHEQYF,TGTGCCATCAGTGAGTCCGACCAGGGCCACGAGCAGTACTTC
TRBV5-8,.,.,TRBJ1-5,CASSLDGHLSNQPQHF,TGTGCCAGCAGTCTAGACGGACATCTTAGCAATCAGCCCCAGCATTTT
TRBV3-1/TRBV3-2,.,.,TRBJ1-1,CASSQAVGGSGGAFF,TGTGCCAGCAGCCAGGCTGTCGGTGGCTCTGGGGGGGCTTTCTTT
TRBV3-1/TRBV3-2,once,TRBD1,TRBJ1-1,CASSQGDREKAFF,TGTGCCAGCAGCCAAGGGGACAGGGAGAAAGCTTTCTTT